Sequencing of this T cell receptor (beta chain) was carried out in a study of T-cell reconstitution after alpha-beta-depleted transplantation in children (dated by TCRdb to the mid-2010s). Background on the whole study: The study quantitatively tracked T-cell immune reconstitution after TCRalphabeta/CD19-depleted allogeneic hematopoietic cell transplantation in children using TCR repertoire profiling.

Libraries were built with PCR. Sequenced using an Illumina HiSeq 2500. TCR libraries were prepared with molecular barcoding, using unique molecular identifiers to normalize TCRbeta repertoire quantification. TCRdb reprocessed the public reads (quality trimming at Q25 with fastp, clone calling with MiXCR) and kept in-frame beta chains. Identical CDR3 protein sequences are pooled into one entry, listed with their most common genes and DNA. In all, the sample holds approximately 1,000,000 distinct CDR3 sequences, and roughly 29% of those were seen once. Together, the top ten hold about 28% of the sample. This clonotype occurred many times. Which antigen it targets is not known. It has no much larger one-base neighbor in the sample; base qualities were not kept. The label giving this sample's treatment or condition can be read as: allogeneic hematopoietic cell transplantation with graft depleted of TCRalphabeta T cells and CD19 B cells. Transplant recipients were children who received TCRalphabeta/CD19-depleted allogeneic hematopoietic cell grafts.

Trimmed from V: 6 bases; trimmed from J: 5 bases; junction bases lacking a gene match: 3. The CDR3 has 13 amino acids, counting the end cysteine and phenylalanine. Just the 39-base CDR3 DNA is kept, in frame starting at base 1. The germline V gene provides CDR1 MDHEN and CDR2 SYDVKM. Overall results and qualifications from the work: In some patients, the high TCRbeta diversity seen at day 60 was put down to recipient T cells and intrathymic progenitors that had survived conditioning. The apparently early alphabetaT-cell count recovery about two months after transplant was reportedly dependent on only several hundred rapidly expanded clones derived from non-depleted graft cells. Over the following months the frequencies of hyperexpanded clones went down, and after one year T-cell counts and TCRbeta diversity were mostly credited to newly produced T cells.

This receptor was taken from a boy under two years old who had a stem cell transplant for SCID, so the T cells may come from the graft donor. The sample here was PBMCs, mostly from graft donor cells, taken 360 days after TCRalphabeta/CD19-depleted stem cell transplant. The chain was built from TRBV28 and TRBJ1-2; 10 of the junction bases match TRBD1. The nucleotides are TGTGCCAGCAGACCGGGACAGGGGTATGGCTACACCTTC. This encodes CASRPGQGYGYTF.